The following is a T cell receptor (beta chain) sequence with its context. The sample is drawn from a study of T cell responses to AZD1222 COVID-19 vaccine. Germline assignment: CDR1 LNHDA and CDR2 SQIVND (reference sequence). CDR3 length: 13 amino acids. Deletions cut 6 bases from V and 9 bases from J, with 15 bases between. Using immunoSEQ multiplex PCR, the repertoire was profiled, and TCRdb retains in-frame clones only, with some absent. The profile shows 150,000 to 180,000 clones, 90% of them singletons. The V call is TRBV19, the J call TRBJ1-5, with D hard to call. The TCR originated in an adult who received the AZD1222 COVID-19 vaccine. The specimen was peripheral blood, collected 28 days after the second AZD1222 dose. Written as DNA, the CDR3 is TGTGCCAGTAGCCAGACGGCCAGGACGCCCCAGCATTTT. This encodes CASSQTARTPQHF.